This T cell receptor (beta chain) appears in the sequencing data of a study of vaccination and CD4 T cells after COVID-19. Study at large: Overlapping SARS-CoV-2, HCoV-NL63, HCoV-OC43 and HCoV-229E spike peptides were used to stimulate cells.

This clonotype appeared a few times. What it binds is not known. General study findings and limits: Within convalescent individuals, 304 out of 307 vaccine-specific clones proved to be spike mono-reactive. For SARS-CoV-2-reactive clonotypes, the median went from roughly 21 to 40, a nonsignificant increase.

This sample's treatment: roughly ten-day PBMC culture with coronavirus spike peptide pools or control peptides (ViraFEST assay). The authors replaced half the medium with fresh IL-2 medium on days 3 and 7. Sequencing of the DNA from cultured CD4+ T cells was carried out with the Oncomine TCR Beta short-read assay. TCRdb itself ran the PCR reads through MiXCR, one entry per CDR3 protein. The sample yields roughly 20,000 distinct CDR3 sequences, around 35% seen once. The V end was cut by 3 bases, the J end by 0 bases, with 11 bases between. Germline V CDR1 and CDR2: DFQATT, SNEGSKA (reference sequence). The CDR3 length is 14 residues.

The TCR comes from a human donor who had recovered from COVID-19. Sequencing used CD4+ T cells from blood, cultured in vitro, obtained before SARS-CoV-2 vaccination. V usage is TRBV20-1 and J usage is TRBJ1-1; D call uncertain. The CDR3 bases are TGCAGTGCTAGTGCTCGGACGGTGAACACTGAAGCTTTCTTT. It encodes CSASARTVNTEAFF.